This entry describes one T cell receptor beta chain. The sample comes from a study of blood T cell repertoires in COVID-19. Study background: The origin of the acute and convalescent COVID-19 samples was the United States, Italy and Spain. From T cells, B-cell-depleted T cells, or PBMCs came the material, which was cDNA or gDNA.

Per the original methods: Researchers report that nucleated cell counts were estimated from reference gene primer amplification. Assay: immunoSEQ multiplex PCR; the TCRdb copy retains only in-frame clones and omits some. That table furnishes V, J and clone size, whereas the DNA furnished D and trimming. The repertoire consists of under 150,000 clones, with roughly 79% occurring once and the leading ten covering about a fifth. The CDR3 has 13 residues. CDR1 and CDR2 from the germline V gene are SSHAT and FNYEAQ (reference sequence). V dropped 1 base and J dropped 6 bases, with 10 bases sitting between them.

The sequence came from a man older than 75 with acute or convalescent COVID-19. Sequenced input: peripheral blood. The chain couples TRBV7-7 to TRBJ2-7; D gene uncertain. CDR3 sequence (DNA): TGTGCCAGCAGCTTAGGGCCCGAATCCGAGCAGTACTTC. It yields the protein CASSLGPESEQYF.